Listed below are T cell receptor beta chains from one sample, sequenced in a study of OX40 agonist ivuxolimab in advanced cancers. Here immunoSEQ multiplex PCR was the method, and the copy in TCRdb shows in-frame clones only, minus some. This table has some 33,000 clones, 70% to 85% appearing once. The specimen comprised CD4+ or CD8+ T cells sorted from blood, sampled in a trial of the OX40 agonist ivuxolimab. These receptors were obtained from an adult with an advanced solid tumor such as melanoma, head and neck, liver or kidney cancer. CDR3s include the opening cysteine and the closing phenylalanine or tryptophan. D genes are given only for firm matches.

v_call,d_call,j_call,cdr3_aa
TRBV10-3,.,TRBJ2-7,CAISESRGSLYEQYF
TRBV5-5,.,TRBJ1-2,CASSPGGNYGYTF
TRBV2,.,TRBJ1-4,CASSYYRATNEKLFF
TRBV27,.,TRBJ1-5,CASQWGPNQPQHF
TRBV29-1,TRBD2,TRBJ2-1,CSVEGAREAADQFF
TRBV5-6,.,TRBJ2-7,CASSWDLSYEQYF
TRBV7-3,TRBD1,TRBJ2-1,CASSPTGTGGDEQFF
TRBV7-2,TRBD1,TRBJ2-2,CASSSTGGTGELFF
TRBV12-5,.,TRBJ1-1,CASARGAATEAFF
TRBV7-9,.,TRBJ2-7,CASSPRTELTYEQYF
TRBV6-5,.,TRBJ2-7,CASPYGQYEQYF
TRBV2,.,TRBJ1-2,CASSDPQIRRAYGYTF
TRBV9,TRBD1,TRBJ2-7,CASSLRDRGYEQYF
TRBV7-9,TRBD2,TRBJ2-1,CASSPPAGGDEQFF
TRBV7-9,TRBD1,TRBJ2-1,CASSHGTGGLEQFF
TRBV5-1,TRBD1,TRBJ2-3,CASSPEGQGADTQYF
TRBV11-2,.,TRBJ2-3,CASSISGSDTQYF
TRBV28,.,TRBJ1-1,CASSLLGTEAFF
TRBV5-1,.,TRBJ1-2,CASSLAQAYGYTF
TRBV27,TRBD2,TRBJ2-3,CASSLLPTSGVRLTSTDTQYF
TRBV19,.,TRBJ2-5,CASSKTGQAFLAGQETQYF
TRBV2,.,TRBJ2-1,CASGEEGDNEQFF
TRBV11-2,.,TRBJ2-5,CASSLVGEQATQYF
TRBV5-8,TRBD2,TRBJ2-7,CASRLAGSSYEQYF
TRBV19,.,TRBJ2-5,CASTPAPGLETQYF
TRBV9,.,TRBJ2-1,CASSVGSYNEQFF
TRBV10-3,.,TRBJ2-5,CATTGQQETQYF
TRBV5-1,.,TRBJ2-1,CASSRAYNEQFF
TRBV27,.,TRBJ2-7,CASRETFNYYYEQYF
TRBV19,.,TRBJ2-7,CASSIGQLYEQYF
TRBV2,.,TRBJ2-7,CASSFSENQYF
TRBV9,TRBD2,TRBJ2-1,CASSVGLAGVYNEQFF
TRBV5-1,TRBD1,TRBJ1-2,CASSDRGPSNYGYTF
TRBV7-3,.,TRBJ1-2,CASSSGTLHFGYTF
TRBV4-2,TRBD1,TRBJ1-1,CASSQERGTGDAEAFF
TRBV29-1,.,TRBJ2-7,CSVTEGEQYF
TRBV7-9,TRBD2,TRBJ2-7,CASSSTRLAGAPYEQYF
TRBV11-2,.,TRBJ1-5,CATILKPSGVNQPQHF
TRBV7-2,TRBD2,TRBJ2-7,CASSFGLAAYEQYF
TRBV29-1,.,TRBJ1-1,CSARFGGEGTEAFF
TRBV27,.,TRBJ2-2,CASHPYSGPNTGELFF
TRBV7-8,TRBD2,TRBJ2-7,CASSPGRGGSYEQYF
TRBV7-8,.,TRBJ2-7,CASSLGSRDRSYEQYF
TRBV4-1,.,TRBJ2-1,CASSQVGSSPYSNNEQFF
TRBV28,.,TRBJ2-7,CASSLWDEVIYEQYF
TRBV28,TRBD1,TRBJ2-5,CASSVTGTGEETQYF